This T cell receptor (beta chain) is drawn from a study of shared clonotypes between healthy human individuals (dated by TCRdb to about 2020). Background for the entire study: The cohort included a few men and a couple of women between 18 and 49 years of age. Per donor, three plates each were used for CD4 naive and CD4 memory, two for CD8 naive, and one for CD8 memory. The study deeply sequenced blood TCR repertoires of about five healthy adults to estimate repertoire size and the extent of clonotype sharing between individuals. To increase sequencing depth and limit assay-specific biases, TCR repertoire library preparation and sequencing were carried out by different laboratories using diverse techniques. Per donor, leukapheresis produced somewhere between about 0.85 and 9.5 billion PBMCs.

Healthy HIV-negative adults with no recently reported acute infections or vaccinations were included as donors. Every donor was a Caucasian adult living in Nashville, Tennessee, USA. Magnetic negative selection was used to enrich CD4+ T cells, after which naive cells were positively selected on CD45RA and the negative fraction became the memory subset. After blood collection by leukapheresis, PBMCs were isolated using Ficoll-Histopaque density gradient centrifugation and then cryopreserved in the vapor phase of liquid nitrogen. Purity and quantity of every magnetically sorted T cell population were checked by analytical flow cytometry. Genomic DNA was isolated from every sorted fraction and measured by UV absorbance on a Nanodrop 2000c. Using the deep immunoSEQ assay, multiplex PCR amplified TCR CDR3 regions from genomic DNA. Extracted genomic DNA from each cell subset was distributed evenly across all wells of several immunoSEQ 96-well plates, and each plate was treated as a replicate. For sorted subsets, 200 to 250 ng genomic DNA, equal to some 28,000 T cell genomes, was loaded into each replicate PCR. Purified libraries were measured with a Qubit 3.0 fluorometer, size-checked on a Bioanalyzer 2100, and measured again with the KAPA Library Quantification kit. Every immunoSEQ 96-well plate was sequenced on a dedicated single-read 150-cycle Illumina NextSeq 550 flow cell. The study's own analysis went as follows. The immunoSEQ output contained only junctional sequences without quality scores, so filtering could not match that applied to full-length reads. To assign V/J genes and CDR3, sequences were annotated using PyIR, a Python wrapper for IgBLAST v1.9, with IMGT germline references. Reads were filtered out if the reads had weak V/J assignments (E-value above 1e-6), no CDR3, stop codons, out-of-frame junctions, or ambiguous translated residues. V3J clonotypes were defined as sequences sharing the same inferred V gene, J gene, and CDR3 amino acid sequence. Percentage overlap between repertoires was computed as shared unique clonotypes divided by the size of the smaller repertoire. Repertoire richness was assessed with RTK rarefaction, the Chao1 estimator, and Recon v2.1 estimates of unobserved clonotypes. Generation probabilities were computed with OLGA for all TCRbeta clonotypes obtained by the gDNA method from several donors. TCRdb re-hosts the immuneACCESS table, in-frame sequences only. Its copies lack some clones; in the studies checked, an unresolved V gene accounts for under half of them, and the cause for the rest is not known. Clone size and the V and J calls come from that table; the DNA yielded D and trimming. The sample table shows 850,000 to 1,100,000 clones, and approximately 80% are seen once. The top ten clonotypes cover approximately 0.95% of the sample.

To note about this clone: The specificity of this receptor is unknown. No base quality information exists; no much larger clone differs at one position.

Summary of the overall study and its limitations: The genetic and exposure-history diversity represented was limited by the small number of donors. Pairwise subsampling led to the expectation that sequencing depth would affect the degree of clonotype sharing among donors. Even with the large sequencing depth, rarefaction of the sorted-subset datasets indicated that sequencing was incomplete. Sampling was restricted to blood, and TCR repertoires in tissues likely differ from the TCR repertoires found in blood. Clonotypes shared by all four sorted-subset donors showed higher generation probabilities than non-shared clonotypes. Across a few donors, approximately 5% of naive CD4, roughly 3.5% of naive CD8, around 2.1% of memory CD4, and about 0.4% of memory CD8 clonotypes were shared. Naive subsets generally had larger estimated clonotype richness than memory subsets.

Sequenced material: memory CD4+ T cells from PBMCs. The cell subset or site label, read with the paper, signifies: CD45RA-negative fraction. The clonotype comes from a man between 18 and 29 years old in good health. Some clones in this sample may be carry-over from other donors' samples.

The sequenced DNA: TGCGCCAGCAGCTTGGGGGGTCCCCCCTACGAGCAGTACTTC. This yields the protein CASSLGGPPYEQYF. The rearrangement joined TRBV5-1 to TRBJ2-7; confidence is insufficient to name the D gene. The CDR3 runs 14 amino acids, cysteine and phenylalanine included. Only CDR3 DNA is held: 42 bases, read in frame from base 1. The junction shows trimming of 0 bases on V and 2 bases on J, plus 9 bases between the germline ends. CDR1 SGHRS and CDR2 YFSETQ are derived from the germline V gene.